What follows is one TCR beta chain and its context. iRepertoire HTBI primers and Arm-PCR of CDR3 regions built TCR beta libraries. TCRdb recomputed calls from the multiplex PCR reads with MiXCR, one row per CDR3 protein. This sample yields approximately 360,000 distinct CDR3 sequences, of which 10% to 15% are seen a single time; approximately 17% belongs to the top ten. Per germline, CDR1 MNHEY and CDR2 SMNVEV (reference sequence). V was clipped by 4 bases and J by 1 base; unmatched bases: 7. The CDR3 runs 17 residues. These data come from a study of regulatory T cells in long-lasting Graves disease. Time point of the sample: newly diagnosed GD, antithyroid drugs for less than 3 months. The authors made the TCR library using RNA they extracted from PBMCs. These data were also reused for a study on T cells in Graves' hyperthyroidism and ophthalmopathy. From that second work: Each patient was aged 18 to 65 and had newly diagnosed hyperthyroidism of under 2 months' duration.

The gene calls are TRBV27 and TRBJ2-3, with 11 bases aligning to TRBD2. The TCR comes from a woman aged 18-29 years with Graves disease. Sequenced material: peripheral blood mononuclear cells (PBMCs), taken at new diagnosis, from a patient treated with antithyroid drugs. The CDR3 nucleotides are TGTGCCAGCAGTTCTAGACTAGCGGGGATCCGCACAGATACGCAGTATTTT. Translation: CASSSRLAGIRTDTQYF.